This T cell receptor beta chain was found in a study of read filtering for tumor transcriptome and immune sequencing (dated by TCRdb to about 2020). Notes on the research overall: The cohort had around 16 male and 14 female patients with a mean age of about 66 years, ranging from roughly 40 to 90. By revised international staging, about 8 patients were R-ISS I, under 20 were R-ISS II and about seven were R-ISS III. After DNase treatment, whole-transcriptome libraries were prepared with the TruSeq RNA Access Library Prep Kit. TCR-region mapped reads per sample ranged from about 4.05 to 11 million with IR-seq versus only about 80 to 1,300 with RNA-seq. Using the same bone marrow samples, the study compared TCR repertoires obtained by targeted immune repertoire sequencing with those obtained by bulk whole-transcriptome sequencing. A main aim was a read-filtering strategy for immune repertoire data, specifically whether clonotypes supported by a single read should be removed.

What the study reported, not specific to this receptor: In IR-seq, single-read clonotypes were roughly 86% of clonotypes but about 3.5% of total reads; in RNA-seq they were about three quarters of clonotypes and roughly 45% of reads. The sorted CD138-negative fraction was composed of a mixed bone marrow immune population rather than of purified T cells. When single-read clonotypes were removed, the proportions of shared clonotypes in IR-seq and RNA-seq correlated more strongly. Compared with RNA-seq, IR-seq captured clonotypes at much greater depth and more reliably, and a smaller IR-seq throughput was enough to identify most of the shared clonotypes.

Trimming at the junction amounts to 3 bases on V and 4 bases on J, and the germline ends lie 7 bases apart. Its CDR3 holds 13 amino acids, cysteine through phenylalanine. The DNA shown is the 39-base CDR3, in frame from base 1. The germline V gene provides CDR1 SNHLY and CDR2 FYNNEI. TCR libraries were built from roughly 440 ng RNA with the Immunoverse kit, using molecular barcoded adaptors covering alpha/delta and beta/gamma chains. The same RNA used for transcriptome sequencing was used for TCR library preparation. An Illumina HiSeq 4000 with 2 x 150 cycles was used to sequence the TCR libraries. The paper's data handling went like this. TCR reads were aligned to human V, D, J and C references and assembled into CDR3 clonotypes with MiXCR, including quality filtering and error correction. Clonotype counts and gene usage diversity were analyzed with the tcR package in R. Raw mapping reads were checked after the RNA-seq reads had been mapped by STAR aligner version 2.5.3a onto the human GRCh37 genome. To test how sequencing depth affects detected clonotypes, IR-seq fastq files were randomly downsampled with Seqtk 1.3. TCRdb's own reprocessing of the public reads used fastp at Q25 and MiXCR and kept productive beta chains. Every distinct CDR3 protein forms one entry, paired with its most common genes and DNA. TCRdb's processing, not the authors', yielded these V and J calls. The sample table contains 35,000 to 40,000 distinct CDR3 sequences; only one count was recorded for around 13% of them. The ten largest make up less than 20% of the sample.

This clonotype appeared many times. It has no known antigen specificity. No per-base quality is available; no much larger clone lies one base away. Bone marrow was sampled from every patient at the time of active disease. Bone marrow mononuclear cells were isolated by Ficoll-Hypaque density gradient centrifugation. Myeloma plasma cells were removed and CD138-negative cells were collected by negative selection after labeling with CD138 magnetic microbeads on a MACS separator. Purity of the isolated cells was checked by flow cytometry on an Attune NxT using CD138 antibodies. TRIzol reagent was used to extract total RNA, and a NanoDrop spectrophotometer was used to quantify the extracted RNA. Paired RNA-seq and IR-seq were performed on the CD138-negative bone marrow sample of each patient.

The sequence was collected from a donor at least 40 years old with multiple myeloma. This receptor chain uses TRBV2 and TRBJ1-5; no confident D gene assignment can be made. Sequencing was carried out using a population of CD138-negative cells sorted from bone marrow. The label giving this sample's cell subset or site can be read as: bone marrow mononuclear cells depleted of CD138+ plasma/myeloma cells by negative magnetic selection. The CDR3 loop reads CASSDRVNQPQHF. The nucleotide sequence reads TGTGCCAGCAGTGATCGGGTTAATCAGCCCCAGCATTTT.